The sequence of this T cell receptor beta chain was determined in a study of molecular identifiers for immune sequencing clone quantification. In regard to this clonotype: Its antigen is unknown. One end of the junction does not line up with germline, which may come from a read error.

One entry per CDR3 protein results from TCRdb running MiXCR on the PCR reads. Of over 600,000 distinct CDR3 sequences in the sample, 15% to 20% were seen once. The CDR3 extends over 14 amino acids. Whole-study findings and limits: In CMV-specific effectors, clones above 20 copies held over 98% of molecules; naive, under 1%.

Sorting defined naive CD8 T cells as CD8+CD4-CCR7+CD45RA+. The sample was naive CD8+ T cells from blood, with Jurkat cell RNA spiked in. Documented subset: FACS-sorted CD8+CD4-CCR7+CD45RA+ naive T cells. The chain joins TRBV12-3 or TRBV12-4 to TRBJ1-1; D not resolved. The TCR comes from a human donor in good health. Some libraries in this study had Jurkat cell RNA spiked in. DNA for the CDR3: TGTGCCAGCAGTTTAGGCAGAATGAACGCTGAAGCTTTCTTT. Amino acid sequence: CASSLGRMNAEAFF.